The rows below give T cell receptor beta chains drawn from one sample of a study of early T cells in non-severe SARS-CoV-2 infection. Each CDR3 protein gets one entry after TCRdb re-called the 5' RACE reads with MiXCR. The sample lists some 50,000 distinct CDR3 sequences; roughly 5.4% were seen once. Sequenced here: whole blood, sampled at baseline. These receptors all come from an adult who was a healthcare worker with PCR-confirmed SARS-CoV-2 infection or an uninfected control (not recorded which). CDR3s include the opening cysteine and the closing phenylalanine or tryptophan. D genes are given only for firm matches. Rows give clone size only sometimes, using once, few, many, or a class for an expanded clone.

clone_size	v_call	d_call	j_call	cdr3_aa	cdr3_nt
many	TRBV9	TRBD1	TRBJ2-2	CASRRGTGNAGELFF	TGTGCCAGCAGAAGAGGGACAGGGAACGCCGGGGAGCTGTTTTTT
many	TRBV6-5	TRBD2	TRBJ2-7	CASSSLAGGPYYEQYF	TGTGCCAGCAGTTCACTAGCGGGAGGGCCGTACTACGAGCAGTACTTC
few	TRBV27	TRBD2	TRBJ2-7	CASEPPGLAGVWDEQYF	TGTGCCAGCGAGCCCCCGGGACTAGCGGGAGTGTGGGACGAGCAGTACTTC
many	TRBV20-1	NA	TRBJ1-1	CSATHGGKGTEAFF	TGCAGTGCTACCCATGGGGGAAAGGGCACTGAAGCTTTCTTT
NA	TRBV29-1	NA	TRBJ2-7	CSAQSGANEQYF	TGCAGCGCCCAATCAGGGGCCAACGAGCAGTACTTC
many	TRBV18	NA	TRBJ2-7	CASSPLSGHNYEQYF	TGTGCCAGCTCCCCGTTAAGTGGACACAACTACGAGCAGTACTTC
many	TRBV19	NA	TRBJ2-1	CASRRGRGAYNEQFF	TGTGCCAGTAGGCGTGGGAGGGGGGCCTACAATGAGCAGTTCTTC
NA	TRBV11-1	NA	TRBJ1-4	CASSFIRGVENEKLFF	TGTGCCAGCAGCTTTATCAGGGGAGTCGAGAATGAAAAACTGTTTTTT
many	TRBV4-1	NA	TRBJ1-1	CASSHDSMEGRPEAFF	TGCGCCAGCAGCCATGATTCCATGGAGGGAAGACCTGAAGCTTTCTTT
NA	TRBV28	NA	TRBJ2-2	CASRALATNTGELFF	TGTGCCAGCAGAGCCCTAGCGACGAACACCGGGGAGCTGTTTTTT
NA	TRBV5-4	TRBD1	TRBJ2-4	CASSLVETGKNIQYF	TGTGCCAGCAGCTTGGTTGAGACAGGGAAAAACATTCAGTACTTC
many	TRBV25-1	TRBD2	TRBJ2-7	CASSEGTSVSYEQYF	TGTGCCAGCAGTGAGGGGACTAGCGTCTCCTACGAGCAGTACTTC
many	TRBV4-1	NA	TRBJ1-5	CASSLGVISNQPQHF	TGCGCCAGCAGCCTGGGGGTTATTAGCAATCAGCCCCAGCATTTT
many	TRBV20-1	TRBD2	TRBJ2-5	CSARVGTSLETQYF	TGCAGTGCTAGAGTGGGGACTAGCTTGGAGACCCAGTACTTC
NA	TRBV7-6	TRBD2	TRBJ2-1	CASSLGRLAQYNEQFF	TGTGCCAGCAGCTTAGGCCGACTAGCGCAATACAATGAGCAGTTCTTC
NA	TRBV29-1	NA	TRBJ2-2	CSVPYTGSAGELFF	TGCAGCGTCCCTTACACAGGGTCAGCCGGGGAGCTGTTTTTT
many	TRBV5-4	NA	TRBJ2-1	CASSFSGLSYNEQFF	TGTGCCAGCAGCTTCTCAGGGTTATCCTACAATGAGCAGTTCTTC
many	TRBV29-1	NA	TRBJ2-1	CSVGRRGNEQFF	TGCAGCGTTGGCCGGAGGGGCAATGAGCAGTTCTTC
many	TRBV27	NA	TRBJ2-1	CASGSPREQFF	TGTGCCAGCGGGTCCCCCAGGGAGCAGTTCTTC
many	TRBV18	NA	TRBJ1-1	CASSRAGSNTEAFF	TGTGCCAGCTCAAGGGCAGGGTCGAACACTGAAGCTTTCTTT
NA	TRBV27	TRBD1	TRBJ1-6	CASRDEQGFANSPLHF	TGTGCCAGCAGGGACGAACAGGGGTTCGCTAATTCACCCCTCCACTTT
many	TRBV5-4	NA	TRBJ2-5	CASSRGLDRAQETQYF	TGTGCCAGCAGTCGAGGGCTGGACAGAGCGCAAGAGACCCAGTACTTC
many	TRBV20-1	NA	TRBJ1-1	CSALAYTEAFF	TGCAGTGCTCTCGCTTACACTGAAGCTTTCTTT
many	TRBV7-3	TRBD2	TRBJ2-3	CASSFSSGRAGDTQYF	TGTGCCAGCAGCTTCTCTAGCGGGAGGGCCGGAGATACGCAGTATTTT
many	TRBV12-3/TRBV12-4	NA	TRBJ1-2	CASSLEQEYGYTF	TGTGCCAGCAGTTTAGAGCAAGAGTATGGCTACACCTTC
many	TRBV6-6	NA	TRBJ1-2	CASSYSRGHYGYTF	TGTGCCAGCAGTTACTCGAGAGGGCACTATGGCTACACCTTC
many	TRBV6-2/TRBV6-3	NA	TRBJ1-3	CASSYQISGNTIYF	TGTGCCAGCAGTTACCAGATCTCTGGAAACACCATATATTTT
many	TRBV6-5	TRBD2	TRBJ2-2	CASSYSAGVIGELFF	TGTGCCAGCAGTTACTCAGCGGGAGTAATCGGGGAGCTGTTTTTT
few	TRBV12-3/TRBV12-4	TRBD2	TRBJ2-5	CASSPTGTSGTQTQYF	TGTGCCAGCAGTCCCACCGGGACTAGCGGGACTCAGACCCAGTACTTC
few	TRBV7-6	NA	TRBJ1-1	CASSRVGTEAFF	TGTGCCAGCAGCCGGGTCGGTACTGAAGCTTTCTTT
many	TRBV20-1	TRBD1	TRBJ2-7	CSALTPTGTGGWEQYF	TGCAGTGCTCTAACCCCAACCGGGACAGGGGGCTGGGAGCAGTACTTC
many	TRBV11-2	NA	TRBJ2-1	CASSLAVDSNNEQFF	TGTGCCAGCAGCTTAGCCGTGGACAGTAACAATGAGCAGTTCTTC
many	TRBV5-1	NA	TRBJ1-4	CASRLGHEKLFF	TGCGCCAGCAGATTGGGGCACGAAAAACTGTTTTTT
few	TRBV20-1	NA	TRBJ2-3	CSANENTADTQYF	TGCAGTGCTAACGAAAATACAGCAGATACGCAGTATTTT
NA	TRBV10-1	TRBD2	TRBJ2-2	CASGTSGRNTGELFF	TGCGCCAGTGGGACTAGCGGGAGGAACACCGGGGAGCTGTTTTTT
many	TRBV11-2	NA	TRBJ2-7	CASSQAGNSYYEQYF	TGTGCCAGCAGCCAGGCGGGAAATTCGTACTACGAGCAGTACTTC
many	TRBV4-2	NA	TRBJ1-5	CASSQGDPSNQPQHF	TGTGCCAGCAGCCAAGGAGATCCTAGCAATCAGCCCCAGCATTTT